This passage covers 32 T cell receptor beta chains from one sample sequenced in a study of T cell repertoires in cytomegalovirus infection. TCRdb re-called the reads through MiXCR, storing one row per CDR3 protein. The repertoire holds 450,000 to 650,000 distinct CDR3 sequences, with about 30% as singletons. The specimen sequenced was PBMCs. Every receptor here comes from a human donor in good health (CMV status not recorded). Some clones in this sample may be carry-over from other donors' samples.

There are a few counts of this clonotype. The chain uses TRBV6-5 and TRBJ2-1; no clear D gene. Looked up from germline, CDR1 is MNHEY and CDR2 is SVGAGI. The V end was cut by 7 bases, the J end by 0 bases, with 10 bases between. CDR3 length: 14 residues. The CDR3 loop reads CASKVDRSYNEQFF. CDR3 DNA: TGTGCCAGCAAGGTCGACCGCTCCTACAATGAGCAGTTCTTC.

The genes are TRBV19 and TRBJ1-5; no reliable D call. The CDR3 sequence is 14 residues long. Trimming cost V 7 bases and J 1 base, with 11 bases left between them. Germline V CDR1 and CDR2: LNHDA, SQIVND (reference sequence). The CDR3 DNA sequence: TGTGCCAGTACCTCCGGAGGGAGCAATCAGCCCCAGCATTTT. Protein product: CASTSGGSNQPQHF. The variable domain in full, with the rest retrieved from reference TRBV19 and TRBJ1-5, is DGGITQSPKYLFRKEGQNVTLSCEQNLNHDAMYWYRQDPGQGLRLIYYSQIVNDFQKGDIAEGYSVSREKKESFPLTVTSAQKNPTAFYLCASTSGGSNQPQHFGDGTRLSIL.

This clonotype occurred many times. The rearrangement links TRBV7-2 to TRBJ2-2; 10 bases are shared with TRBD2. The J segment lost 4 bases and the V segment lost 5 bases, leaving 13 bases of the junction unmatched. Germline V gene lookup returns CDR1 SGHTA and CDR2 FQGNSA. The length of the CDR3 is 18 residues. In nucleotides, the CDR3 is TGTGCCAGCAGCCTGACCCATCTAGCGGGAGAACTCACCGGGGAGCTGTTTTTT. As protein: CASSLTHLAGELTGELFF. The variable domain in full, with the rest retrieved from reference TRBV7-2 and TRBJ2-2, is GAGVSQSPSNKVTEKGKDVELRCDPISGHTALYWYRQSLGQGLEFLIYFQGNSAPDKSGLPSDRFSAERTGGSVSTLTIQRTQQEDSAVYLCASSLTHLAGELTGELFFGEGSRLTVL.

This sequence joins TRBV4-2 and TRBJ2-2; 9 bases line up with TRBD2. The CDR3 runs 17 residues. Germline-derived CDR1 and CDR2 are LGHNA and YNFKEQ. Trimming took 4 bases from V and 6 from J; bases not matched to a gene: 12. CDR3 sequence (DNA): TGTGCCAGCAGCCTTGGGCCACCCGGGACTAGCTCCGGGGAGCTGTTTTTT. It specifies CASSLGPPGTSSGELFF.

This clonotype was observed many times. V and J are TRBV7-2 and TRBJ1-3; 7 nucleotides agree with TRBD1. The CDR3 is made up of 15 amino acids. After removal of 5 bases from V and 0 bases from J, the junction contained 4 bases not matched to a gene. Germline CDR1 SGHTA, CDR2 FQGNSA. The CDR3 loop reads CASSPTGVSGNTIYF. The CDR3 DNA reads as TGTGCCAGCAGCCCAACAGGGGTCTCTGGAAACACCATATATTTT.

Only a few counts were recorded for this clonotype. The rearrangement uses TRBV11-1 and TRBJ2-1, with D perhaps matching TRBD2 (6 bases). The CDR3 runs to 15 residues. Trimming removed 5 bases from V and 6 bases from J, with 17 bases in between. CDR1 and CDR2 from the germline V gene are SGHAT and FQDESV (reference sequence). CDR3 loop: CASSIPASVVNEQFF. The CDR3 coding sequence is TGTGCCAGCAGCATCCCCGCTAGCGTGGTCAATGAGCAGTTCTTC.

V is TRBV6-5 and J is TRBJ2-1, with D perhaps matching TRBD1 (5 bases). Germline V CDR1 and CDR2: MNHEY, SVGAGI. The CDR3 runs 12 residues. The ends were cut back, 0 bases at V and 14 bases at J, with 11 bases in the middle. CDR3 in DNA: TGTGCCAGCAGTTACTCCCCAGGGATGGAGTTCTTC. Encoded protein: CASSYSPGMEFF.

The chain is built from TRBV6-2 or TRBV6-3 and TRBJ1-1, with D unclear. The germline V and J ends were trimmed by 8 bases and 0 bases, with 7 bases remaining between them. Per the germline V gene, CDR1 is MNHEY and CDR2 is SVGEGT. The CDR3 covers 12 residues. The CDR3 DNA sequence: TGTGCCAGCCGGTGGTTGAACACTGAAGCTTTCTTT. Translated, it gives CASRWLNTEAFF.

DNA of the CDR3: TGCAGTGCTAGAGGGCCGGGACTAGCGGCCCATGCCGAGCTCTACAATGAGCAGTTCTTC. It specifies CSARGPGLAAHAELYNEQFF. The chain joins TRBV20-1 to TRBJ2-1; 11 positions match TRBD2. The germline gives CDR1 DFQATT, CDR2 SNEGSKA (reference sequence). The CDR3 runs to 20 residues. The junction had 17 bases not matched to a gene; V was cut back by 1 base and J by 3 bases.

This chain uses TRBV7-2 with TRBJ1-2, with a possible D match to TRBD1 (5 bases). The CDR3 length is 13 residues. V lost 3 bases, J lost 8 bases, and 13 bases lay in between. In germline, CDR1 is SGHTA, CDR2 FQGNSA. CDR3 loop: CASSFAAGRGYTF. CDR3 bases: TGTGCCAGCAGCTTCGCGGCAGGGAGAGGCTACACCTTC.

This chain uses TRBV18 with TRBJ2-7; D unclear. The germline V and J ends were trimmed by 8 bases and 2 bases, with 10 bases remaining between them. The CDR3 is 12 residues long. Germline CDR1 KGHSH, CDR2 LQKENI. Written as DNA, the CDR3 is TGTGCCAGCCGGGCCCAGACCTACGAGCAGTACGTC. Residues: CASRAQTYEQYV.

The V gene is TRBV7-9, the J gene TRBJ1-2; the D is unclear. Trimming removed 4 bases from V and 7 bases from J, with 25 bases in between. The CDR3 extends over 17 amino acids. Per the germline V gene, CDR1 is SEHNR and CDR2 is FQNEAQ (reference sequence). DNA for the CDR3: TGTGCCAGCAGCTCTAATCGGGTCCTCGGGGATGGTGGTGGCTACACCTTC. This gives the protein CASSSNRVLGDGGGYTF.

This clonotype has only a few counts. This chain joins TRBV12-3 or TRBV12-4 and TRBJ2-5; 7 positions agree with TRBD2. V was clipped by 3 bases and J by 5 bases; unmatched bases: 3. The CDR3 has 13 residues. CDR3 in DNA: TGTGCCAGCAGTTTGATGGGGGGGGAGACCCAGTACTTC. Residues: CASSLMGGETQYF.

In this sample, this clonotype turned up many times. CDR3 in amino acids: CASSSGTAREQYF. CDR3 in DNA: TGTGCCAGCAGTTCCGGGACCGCACGCGAGCAGTACTTC. V gene TRBV6-2 or TRBV6-3 combines with J gene TRBJ2-7; the D call may be TRBD1 or TRBD2 (5 bases each). The CDR3 spans 13 residues. Germline V gene sequence: CDR1 MNHEY, CDR2 SVGEGT. Trimming stripped 4 bases from V and 6 bases from J, with 13 bases between.

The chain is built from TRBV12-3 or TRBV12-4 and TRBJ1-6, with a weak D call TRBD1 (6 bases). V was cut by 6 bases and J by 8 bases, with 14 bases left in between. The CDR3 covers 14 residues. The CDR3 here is CASRTDRRDSPLHF. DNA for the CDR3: TGTGCCAGCAGAACAGACAGGCGCGATTCACCCCTCCACTTT.

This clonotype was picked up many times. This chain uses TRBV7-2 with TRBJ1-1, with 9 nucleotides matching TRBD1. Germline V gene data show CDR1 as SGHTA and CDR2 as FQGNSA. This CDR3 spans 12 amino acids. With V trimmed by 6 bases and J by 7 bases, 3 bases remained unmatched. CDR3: CASRLDRGEAFF. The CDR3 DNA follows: TGTGCCAGCAGACTGGACAGGGGTGAAGCTTTCTTT.

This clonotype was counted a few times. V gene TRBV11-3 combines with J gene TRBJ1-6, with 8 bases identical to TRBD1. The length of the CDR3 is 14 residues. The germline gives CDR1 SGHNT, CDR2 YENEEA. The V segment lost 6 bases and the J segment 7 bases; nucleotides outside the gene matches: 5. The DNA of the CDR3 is TGTGCCAGCAGTCGACAGGGGATAAATTCACCCCTCCACTTT. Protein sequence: CASSRQGINSPLHF.

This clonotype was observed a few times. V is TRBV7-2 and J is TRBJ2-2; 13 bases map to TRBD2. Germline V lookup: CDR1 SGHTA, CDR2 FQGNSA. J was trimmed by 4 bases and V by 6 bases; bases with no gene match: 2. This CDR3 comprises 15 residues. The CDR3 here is CASSTSGRGTGELFF. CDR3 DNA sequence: TGTGCCAGCAGTACTAGCGGGAGGGGCACCGGGGAGCTGTTTTTT.

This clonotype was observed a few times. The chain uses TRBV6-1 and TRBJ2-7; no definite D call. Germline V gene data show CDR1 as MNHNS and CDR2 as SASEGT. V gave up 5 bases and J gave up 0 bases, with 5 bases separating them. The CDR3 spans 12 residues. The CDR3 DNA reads TGTGCCAGCAGTCATAGCTCCTACGAGCAGTACTTC. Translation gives CASSHSSYEQYF.

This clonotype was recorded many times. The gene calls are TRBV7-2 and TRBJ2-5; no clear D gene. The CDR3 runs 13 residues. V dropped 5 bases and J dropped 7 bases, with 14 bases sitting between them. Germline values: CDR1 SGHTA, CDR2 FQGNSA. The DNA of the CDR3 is TGTGCCAGCAGCCCCAACAAACTGGGGACCCAGTACTTC. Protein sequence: CASSPNKLGTQYF.

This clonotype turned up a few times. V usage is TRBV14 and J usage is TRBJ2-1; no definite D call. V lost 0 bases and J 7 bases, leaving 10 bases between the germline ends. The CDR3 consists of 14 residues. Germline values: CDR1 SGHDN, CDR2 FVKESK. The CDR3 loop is CASSQDWAGNEQFF. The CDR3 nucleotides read TGTGCCAGCAGCCAAGATTGGGCTGGAAATGAGCAGTTCTTC.

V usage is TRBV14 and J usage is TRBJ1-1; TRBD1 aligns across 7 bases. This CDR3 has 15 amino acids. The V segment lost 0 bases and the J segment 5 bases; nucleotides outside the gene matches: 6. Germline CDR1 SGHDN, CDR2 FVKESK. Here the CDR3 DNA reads TGTGCCAGCAGCCAAGAACAGGGGTTGGGGACTGAAGCTTTCTTT. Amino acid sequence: CASSQEQGLGTEAFF.

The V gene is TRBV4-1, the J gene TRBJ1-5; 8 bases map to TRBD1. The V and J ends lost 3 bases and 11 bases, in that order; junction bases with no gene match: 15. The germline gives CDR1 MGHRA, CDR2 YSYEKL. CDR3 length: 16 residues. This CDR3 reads CASSHSTGQGIMTQHF. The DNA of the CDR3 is TGCGCCAGCAGCCACTCAACAGGACAGGGCATCATGACCCAGCATTTT.

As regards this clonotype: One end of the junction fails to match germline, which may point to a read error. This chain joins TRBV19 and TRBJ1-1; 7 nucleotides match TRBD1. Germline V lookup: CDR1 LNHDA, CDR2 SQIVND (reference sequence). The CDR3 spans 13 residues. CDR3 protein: CASSTTGNTEALF. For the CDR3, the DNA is TGTGCCAGTAGTACGACAGGGAACACTGAAGCTTTATTT.

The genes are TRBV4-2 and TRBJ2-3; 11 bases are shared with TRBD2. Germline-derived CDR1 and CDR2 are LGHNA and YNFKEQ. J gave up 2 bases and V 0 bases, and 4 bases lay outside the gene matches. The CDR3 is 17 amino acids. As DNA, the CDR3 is TGTGCCAGCAGCCAAGATACTAGCGGGAGCACCACAGATACGCAGTATTTT. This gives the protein CASSQDTSGSTTDTQYF.

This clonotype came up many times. This CDR3 is CASSLVGRSSYNEQFF. The CDR3 region has the DNA TGTGCCAGCAGCTTAGTTGGGCGGAGCTCCTACAATGAGCAGTTCTTC. The chain has TRBV7-8 and TRBJ2-1; no firm D call. V was pared by 1 base and J by 0 bases, with 10 bases between. This CDR3 is 16 amino acids long. Germline V lookup: CDR1 SGHVS, CDR2 FQNEAQ.

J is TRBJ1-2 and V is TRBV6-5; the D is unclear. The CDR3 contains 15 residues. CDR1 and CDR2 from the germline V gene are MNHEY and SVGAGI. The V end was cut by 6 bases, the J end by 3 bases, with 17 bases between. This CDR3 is CASSRAADRYYGYTF. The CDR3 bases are TGTGCCAGCAGCCGGGCCGCCGACCGCTACTATGGCTACACCTTC.

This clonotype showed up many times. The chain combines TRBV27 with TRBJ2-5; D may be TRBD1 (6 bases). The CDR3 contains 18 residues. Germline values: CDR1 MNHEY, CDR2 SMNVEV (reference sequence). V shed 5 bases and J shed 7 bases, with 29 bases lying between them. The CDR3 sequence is CASSPLRAAGAAGGTQYF. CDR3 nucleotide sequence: TGTGCCAGCAGTCCATTGAGGGCTGCAGGGGCCGCCGGTGGGACCCAGTACTTC.

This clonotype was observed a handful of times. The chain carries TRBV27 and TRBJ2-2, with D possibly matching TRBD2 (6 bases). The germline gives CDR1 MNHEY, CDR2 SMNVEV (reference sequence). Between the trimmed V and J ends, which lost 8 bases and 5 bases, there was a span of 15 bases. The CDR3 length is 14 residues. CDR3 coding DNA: TGTGCCAGCCGGGACTTGCAGTCTACCGGGGAGCTGTTTTTT. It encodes CASRDLQSTGELFF.

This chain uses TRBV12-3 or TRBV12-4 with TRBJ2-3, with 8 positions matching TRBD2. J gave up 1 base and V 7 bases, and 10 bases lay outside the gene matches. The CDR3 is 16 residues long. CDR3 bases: TGTGCCAGCACTAATATTCCGCGGGAGGGCACAGATACGCAGTATTTT. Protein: CASTNIPREGTDTQYF.

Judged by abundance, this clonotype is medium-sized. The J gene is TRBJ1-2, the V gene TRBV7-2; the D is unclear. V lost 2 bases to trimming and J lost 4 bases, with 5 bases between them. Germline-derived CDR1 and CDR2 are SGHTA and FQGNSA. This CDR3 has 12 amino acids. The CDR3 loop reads CASSLNGYGYTF. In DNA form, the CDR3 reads TGTGCCAGCAGCTTAAATGGCTATGGCTACACCTTC.

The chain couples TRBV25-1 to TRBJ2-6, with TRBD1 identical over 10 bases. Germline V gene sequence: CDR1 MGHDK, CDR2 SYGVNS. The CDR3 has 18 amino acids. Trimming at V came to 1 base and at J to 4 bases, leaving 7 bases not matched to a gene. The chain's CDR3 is CASSEWGTGAKGANVLTF. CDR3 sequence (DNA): TGTGCCAGCAGTGAATGGGGGACAGGGGCAAAAGGGGCCAACGTCCTGACTTTC.